The 27 T cell receptor beta chains below come from one sample, sequenced in a study of blood T cell repertoires in COVID-19. Libraries were prepared by immunoSEQ multiplex PCR; TCRdb keeps only in-frame clonotypes and omits some of them. Altogether around 200,000 clones are present, approximately 87% being singletons, with the ten largest covering around 21%. Sequenced: peripheral blood. The receptors stem from a man aged 70 or older with active or convalescent COVID-19.

The gene calls are TRBV7-2 and TRBJ1-2; D uncertain. Between the trimmed V and J ends, which lost 2 bases and 2 bases, there was a span of 9 bases. The CDR3 sequence is 14 residues long. Germline CDR1 is SGHTA and CDR2 is FQGNSA. CDR3 in amino acids: CASSLNILNYGYTF. CDR3 DNA sequence: TGTGCCAGCAGCTTAAACATACTAAACTATGGCTACACCTTC.

In DNA, the CDR3 is TGTGCCAGCAGCACAGCGGGACAGGGATCCTCCTACGAGCAGTACTTC. Translation: CASSTAGQGSSYEQYF. The V gene is TRBV7-9, the J gene TRBJ2-7, with 9 bases aligning to TRBD1. CDR3 size: 16 residues. The germline CDR1 and CDR2 sequences are SEHNR and FQNEAQ (reference sequence). The junction had 8 bases not matched to a gene; V was cut back by 5 bases and J by 0 bases.

The chain is built from TRBV19 and TRBJ1-5, with a weak D call TRBD1 (5 bases). V gave up 7 bases and J gave up 0 bases, with 19 bases separating them. There are 17 residues in the CDR3. The germline V gene encodes CDR1 LNHDA and CDR2 SQIVND (reference sequence). CDR3 residues: CASTLQGAVYSNQPQHF. The CDR3 DNA sequence: TGTGCCAGTACCCTACAAGGGGCAGTTTATAGCAATCAGCCCCAGCATTTT.

The gene calls are TRBV6-2 or TRBV6-3 and TRBJ1-2; no reliable D call. Germline CDR1 is MNHEY and CDR2 is SVGEGT. This CDR3 spans 13 amino acids. V dropped 6 bases and J dropped 7 bases, with 15 bases sitting between them. The DNA for the CDR3 is TGTGCCAGCAGCCGTCCGCGGTACTCTGGCTACACCTTC. It specifies CASSRPRYSGYTF.

The rearrangement links TRBV7-2 to TRBJ1-2, with D uncertain. CDR1 SGHTA and CDR2 FQGNSA come from the germline V gene. This CDR3 spans 14 amino acids. Trimming took 4 bases from V and 6 from J, leaving 15 bases between them. In nucleotides, the CDR3 is TGTGCCAGCAGCTACCGCGGGCCGGCCGATGGCTACACCTTC. Its protein product is CASSYRGPADGYTF.

This clone was observed once. This rearrangement joins TRBV6-5 to TRBJ1-1; no definite D call. With 5 bases removed from V and 0 bases from J, the gap between germline ends came to 10 bases. The CDR3 totals 14 residues. Germline loops: CDR1 MNHEY, CDR2 SVGAGI. The CDR3 sequence is CASSPYTVNTEAFF. Here the CDR3 DNA reads TGTGCCAGCAGTCCATATACGGTGAACACTGAAGCTTTCTTT.

The chain recombines TRBV30 with TRBJ1-1; perhaps TRBD1 as D (6 bases). The CDR3 contains 13 residues. CDR1 is GTSNPN and CDR2 is SVGIG in the germline V gene (reference sequence). Trimming removed 2 bases at V and 1 base at J, with 8 bases between. Here the CDR3 DNA reads TGTGCCTGGAGTCGGACAGCGAACACTGAAGCTTTCTTT. Protein: CAWSRTANTEAFF.

J is TRBJ1-4 and V is TRBV7-5; no DNA check was done on the table's D call, TRBD1. TRBV7-5 is a pseudogene locus. The CDR3 consists of 19 residues. The CDR3 region has the DNA TGTGCCAGAAGCTTAGTTTTTTTGGGACAGAGATCAACTAATGAAAAACTGTTTTTT. Amino acid sequence: CARSLVFLGQRSTNEKLFF.

The gene calls are TRBV5-1 and TRBJ2-1; TRBD1 is a possible D gene (6 bases). The CDR3 contains 15 residues. Germline V CDR1 and CDR2: SGHRS, YFSETQ. V was cut by 0 bases and J by 5 bases, with 12 bases left in between. CDR3 amino acids: CASSLGQGFDNEQFF. As DNA, the CDR3 is TGCGCCAGCAGCTTGGGGCAGGGGTTCGACAATGAGCAGTTCTTC.

J is TRBJ2-2 and V is TRBV4-3; the D gene is possibly TRBD1 (6 bases). The CDR3 runs 20 residues. Looked up from germline, CDR1 is LGHNA and CDR2 is YSLEER. Between the trimmed V and J ends, which lost 1 base and 5 bases, there was a span of 26 bases. The CDR3 is CASSQVFLRSKRGWTGELFF. Here the CDR3 DNA reads TGCGCCAGCAGCCAAGTTTTCCTACGTTCCAAAAGGGGGTGGACCGGGGAGCTGTTTTTT.

This rearrangement joins TRBV6-2 or TRBV6-3 to TRBJ2-1; 8 bases are a match to TRBD2. The CDR3 contains 17 residues. CDR1 and CDR2 (germline): MNHEY, SVGEGT. V shed 1 base, J shed 3 bases, and the junction held 8 bases outside the gene matches. The CDR3 bases are TGTGCCAGCAGTTACTTCCGGGGGGGGGCCGTCTACAATGAGCAGTTCTTC. Translation gives CASSYFRGGAVYNEQFF.

The V call is TRBV24-1, the J call TRBJ2-7; 8 bases match TRBD1. This CDR3 has 16 residues. V dropped 3 bases and J dropped 3; count of bases not matched to a gene: 9. Germline V gene sequence: CDR1 KGHDR, CDR2 SFDVKD. The CDR3 protein is CATSDARPGGYYEQYF. The CDR3 nucleotides are TGTGCCACCAGTGATGCTAGGCCAGGGGGCTACTACGAGCAGTACTTC.

The J gene is TRBJ2-3, the V gene TRBV3-1 (or the pseudogene TRBV3-2); 7 nucleotides line up with TRBD2. The germline gives CDR1 LGHDT, CDR2 YNNKEL (reference sequence). The CDR3 loop spans 18 amino acids. Unmatched junction bases numbered 17, after V lost 4 bases and J lost 4 bases. Here the CDR3 reads CASSPPEVWAGEADTQYF. The DNA for the CDR3 is TGTGCCAGCAGCCCCCCGGAGGTATGGGCGGGGGAGGCAGATACGCAGTATTTT.

V is TRBV18 and J is TRBJ1-4, with a possible D match to TRBD1 (6 bases). Germline V CDR1 and CDR2: KGHSH, LQKENI. This CDR3 comprises 18 residues. The V end was cut by 2 bases, the J end by 0 bases, with 16 bases between. The CDR3 region is CASSPLNAGDPTNEKLFF. CDR3 nucleotides: TGTGCCAGCTCACCATTGAATGCAGGGGATCCAACTAATGAAAAACTGTTTTTT.

This sequence joins TRBV4-3 and TRBJ2-7; TRBD2 agrees at 8 bases. The V gene end was trimmed by 6 bases and the J gene end by 3 bases; junction bases not matched to a gene: 7. This CDR3 comprises 14 residues. Germline CDR1 LGHNA, CDR2 YSLEER. CDR3 bases: TGCGCCAGCAGTCGCGGGGGGTCCGGCTACGAGCAGTACTTC. Its translation is CASSRGGSGYEQYF.

CDR3 sequence (DNA): TGTGCCAGTAGTATAGGAACGGCGGGAGGGGCCTACAATGAGCAGTTCTTC. Its translation is CASSIGTAGGAYNEQFF. This sequence joins TRBV19 and TRBJ2-1, with 9 bases matching TRBD2. Trimming at V came to 1 base and at J to 2 bases, leaving 6 bases not matched to a gene. The CDR3 is 17 amino acids. Per the germline V gene, CDR1 is LNHDA and CDR2 is SQIVND (reference sequence).

In this sample, this clone turned up once. The junction does not match germline at one end; this may be a read error. J is TRBJ1-1 and V is TRBV6-2 or TRBV6-3; D ambiguous. The CDR3 has 13 residues. Germline lookup yields CDR1 MNHEY and CDR2 SVGEGT. The CDR3 region is CASSRQALAEAFF. The CDR3 DNA follows: TGTGCTAGCAGCCGCCAGGCTCTGGCTGAAGCTTTCTTT.

The genes are TRBV5-4 and TRBJ1-3; no clear D. V was trimmed by 4 bases and J by 2 bases, leaving 16 bases between them. The germline V gene has CDR1 SGHNT and CDR2 YYREEE (reference sequence). This CDR3 has 16 amino acids. Here the CDR3 DNA reads TGTGCCAGCAGCCCCCGGGGAGGCGGTCCTGGAAACACCATATATTTT. It encodes CASSPRGGGPGNTIYF.

The chain has TRBV2 and TRBJ1-2; D is uncertain. The germline V and J ends were trimmed by 6 bases and 0 bases, with 11 bases remaining between them. Germline loops: CDR1 SNHLY, CDR2 FYNNEI. The CDR3 is 14 residues long. CDR3 amino acids: CASRQVQANYGYTF. Written as DNA, the CDR3 is TGTGCCAGCAGGCAGGTACAAGCTAACTATGGCTACACCTTC.

The V call is TRBV18, the J call TRBJ2-3; 7 bases match TRBD1. Germline CDR1 and CDR2: KGHSH and LQKENI. The CDR3 loop spans 14 amino acids. Trimming at V came to 3 bases and at J to 2 bases, leaving 2 bases not matched to a gene. CDR3 sequence reads: CASSPGQTTDTQYF. Here the CDR3 DNA reads TGTGCCAGCTCACCGGGACAGACCACAGATACGCAGTATTTT.

The sample holds one count of this clone. The chain recombines TRBV19 with TRBJ1-5; 7 bases map to TRBD1. CDR1 LNHDA and CDR2 SQIVND come from the germline V gene (reference sequence). CDR3 size: 15 residues. V lost 6 bases to trimming and J lost 6 bases; unmatched junction nucleotides: 11. The CDR3 protein is CASSSQTGRLQPQHF. DNA for the CDR3: TGTGCCAGTAGCAGTCAGACAGGGAGGCTTCAGCCCCAGCATTTT. Full variable domain (rest looked up from reference TRBV19 and TRBJ1-5): DGGITQSPKYLFRKEGQNVTLSCEQNLNHDAMYWYRQDPGQGLRLIYYSQIVNDFQKGDIAEGYSVSREKKESFPLTVTSAQKNPTAFYLCASSSQTGRLQPQHFGDGTRLSIL.

V usage is TRBV7-9 and J usage is TRBJ1-2, with D maybe TRBD1 (5 bases). Germline CDR1 and CDR2: SEHNR and FQNEAQ (reference sequence). CDR3 size: 13 residues. V was pared by 5 bases and J by 2 bases, with 9 bases between. This CDR3 reads CASSPDSNYGYTF. Written as DNA, the CDR3 is TGTGCCAGCAGCCCCGACAGCAACTATGGCTACACCTTC.

The J gene is TRBJ2-3, the V gene TRBV12-5; D remains unclear. Germline CDR1 is LGHNT and CDR2 is FRNRAP. There are 11 residues in the CDR3. The germline V and J ends were trimmed by 6 bases and 6 bases, with 7 bases remaining between them. The DNA for the CDR3 is TGTGCTAGTGGCCGCCGGGATACGCAGTATTTT. Its translation: CASGRRDTQYF.

The rearrangement uses TRBV18 and TRBJ2-5; D possibly corresponds to TRBD1 (6 bases). Germline CDR1 is KGHSH and CDR2 is LQKENI. Trimming took 3 bases from V and 2 from J, leaving 13 bases between them. This CDR3 has 15 residues. For the CDR3, the DNA is TGTGCCAGCTCACCGCTAGGACAGAAGCAAGAGACCCAGTACTTC. It translates to CASSPLGQKQETQYF.

The chain recombines TRBV19 with TRBJ1-3; 9 bases are a match to TRBD1. This CDR3 is 15 amino acids long. Losses at the gene ends were 9 bases for V and 0 bases for J; bases not matched to a gene: 6. Germline CDR1 LNHDA, CDR2 SQIVND (reference sequence). The CDR3 DNA follows: TGTGCCAGCCAAGGGACAGGGACCTCTGGAAACACCATATATTTT. Its protein product is CASQGTGTSGNTIYF.

The genes are TRBV18 and TRBJ2-5, with D possibly TRBD2 on 5 matching bases. There are 14 residues in the CDR3. V dropped 3 bases and J dropped 5 bases, with 13 bases sitting between them. The germline gives CDR1 KGHSH, CDR2 LQKENI. The CDR3 nucleotides are TGTGCCAGCTCACCTGCGGGCTATAGGGAGACCCAGTACTTC. This encodes CASSPAGYRETQYF. Based on the CDR3 plus reference TRBV18 and TRBJ2-5, the full variable domain is NAGVMQNPRHLVRRRGQEARLRCSPMKGHSHVYWYRQLPEEGLKFMVYLQKENIIDESGMPKERFSAEFPKEGPSILRIQQVVRGDSAAYFCASSPAGYRETQYFGPGTRLLVL.

The CDR3 reads CASSRDRGHSDTQYF. DNA of the CDR3: TGTGCCAGCAGCAGAGACAGGGGGCATTCGGATACGCAGTATTTT. The V call is TRBV7-3, the J call TRBJ2-3; 10 nucleotides agree with TRBD1. With V trimmed by 5 bases and J by 6 bases, 8 bases remained unmatched. The CDR3 consists of 15 residues. The germline gives CDR1 SGHTA, CDR2 FQGTGA.